These T cell receptor beta chains were read from a single sample in a study of beta chain features in type 1 diabetes. Assay: immunoSEQ multiplex PCR; the TCRdb copy retains only in-frame clones and omits some. The table includes 200,000 to 300,000 clones, more than 65% detected once. Sequences were obtained from naive CD4+ T cells from blood. These receptors came from a man aged 25 to 40 in good health. CDR3s leave out the opening cysteine and the closing phenylalanine or tryptophan.

v_gene	j_gene	CDR3aa
TRBV4-1	TRBJ2-3	ASSQGSAYSTDTQY
TRBV30	TRBJ2-7	AWSPGSHEQY
TRBV5-6	TRBJ1-2	ASTEGNTYGYT
TRBV2	TRBJ2-5	ASSVTAGFQETQY
TRBV25-1	TRBJ1-6	ASSEPTGKSPLH
TRBV30	TRBJ2-3	AWSVRGDGTDTQY
TRBV25-1	TRBJ2-1	ASSEQSDNEQF
TRBV30	TRBJ2-1	AWSGLAGVGNEQF
TRBV30	TRBJ2-1	ASNRGFYNEQF
TRBV4-3	TRBJ2-5	ASSQSGVRGETQY
TRBV7-9	TRBJ2-1	ASSRGARATYNEQF
TRBV29-1	TRBJ2-4	SAQSYLAKNIQY
TRBV30	TRBJ1-1	ACQRQGQNNTEAF
TRBV30	TRBJ2-7	ACGPESYEQY
TRBV29-1	TRBJ1-5	SVGQGNQPQH
TRBV29-1	TRBJ1-1	SVESSKVAF